This passage covers 22 T cell receptor beta chains from one sample sequenced in a study of blood T cell repertoires in COVID-19. Clones were sequenced by immunoSEQ multiplex PCR, and TCRdb holds only the in-frame ones, with some missing. This sample has around 72,000 clones, with 82% found just once. The sample was peripheral blood. The receptors derive from a woman in her sixties or seventies with acute or convalescent COVID-19.

The gene calls are TRBV7-2 and TRBJ1-1; D is perhaps TRBD1 (5 bases). Germline V lookup: CDR1 SGHTA, CDR2 FQGNSA. Trimming left V 5 bases short and J 8 bases short, with 18 bases between. There are 14 residues in the CDR3. Written as DNA, the CDR3 is TGTGCCAGCAGCCTAAGGCGGGGGTCGGTGGAAGCTTTCTTT. This sequence encodes CASSLRRGSVEAFF.

The CDR3: CASSPVAGLGSEQYF. CDR3 nucleotide sequence: TGTGCCAGCTCACCAGTGGCCGGGTTAGGATCGGAGCAGTACTTC. This chain links TRBV18 with TRBJ2-7; no definite D call. Trimming removed 2 bases at V and 7 bases at J, with 18 bases between. The CDR3 is 15 amino acids. Germline V gene lookup returns CDR1 KGHSH and CDR2 LQKENI.

The CDR3 sequence: CASSKQGYYGYTF. Written as DNA, the CDR3 is TGTGCCAGCAGTAAACAGGGGTACTATGGCTACACCTTC. The V call is TRBV12-3 or TRBV12-4, the J call TRBJ1-2, with 7 nucleotides matching TRBD1. The CDR3 consists of 13 residues. V trimming: 5 bases; J trimming: 3 bases; junction bases outside the gene matches: 3.

The chain uses TRBV11-1 and TRBJ2-7, with TRBD1 identical over 10 bases. Per the germline V gene, CDR1 is SGHAT and CDR2 is FQDESV (reference sequence). V shed 5 bases and J 6 bases; nucleotides not matched to a gene: 7. The CDR3 spans 14 residues. CDR3 nucleotides: TGTGCCAGCAGCCTAGGACAGGGGGTAGGCGAGCAGTACTTC. This sequence encodes CASSLGQGVGEQYF.

The gene calls are TRBV19 and TRBJ2-1, with 7 bases identical to TRBD2. Trimming removed 2 bases from V and 4 bases from J; junction bases left unmatched: 5. The germline gives CDR1 LNHDA, CDR2 SQIVND (reference sequence). The CDR3 has 15 amino acids. CDR3 in DNA: TGTGCCAGTAGTATACAAGCGGGGATTTACAATGAGCAGTTCTTC. Residues: CASSIQAGIYNEQFF.

This chain connects TRBV24-1 to TRBJ1-2, with 7 bases lining up with TRBD1. With 4 bases clipped from V and 4 bases from J, the junction kept 11 bases outside the gene matches. The germline V gene encodes CDR1 KGHDR and CDR2 SFDVKD. The CDR3 contains 16 residues. CDR3 residues: CATSDRGTESLYGYTF. The CDR3 DNA follows: TGTGCCACCAGTGACCGCGGGACAGAATCTCTCTATGGCTACACCTTC.

The CDR3 protein is CASSPWEGLGTQYF. The CDR3, as DNA: TGTGCCAGCAGCCCCTGGGAGGGCCTGGGTACCCAGTACTTC. The genes are TRBV11-2 and TRBJ2-5, with TRBD2 identical over 7 bases. CDR3 length: 14 residues. Germline CDR1 is SGHAT and CDR2 is FQNNGV. The ends lost 5 bases at V and 8 bases at J; junction bases unmatched: 11.

This clone was seen a few times. CDR3 residues: CASSLGRGHVGTEAFF. CDR3 DNA sequence: TGTGCCAGCAGTCTCGGCAGGGGGCATGTTGGCACTGAAGCTTTCTTT. The rearrangement uses TRBV28 and TRBJ1-1; 8 nucleotides match TRBD1. The germline gives CDR1 MDHEN, CDR2 SYDVKM. The CDR3 consists of 16 residues. Trimming cost V 5 bases and J 4 bases; bases outside gene matches: 12. Supplemented by reference TRBV28 and TRBJ1-1, the full variable domain reads DVKVTQSSRYLVKRTGEKVFLECVQDMDHENMFWYRQDPGLGLRLIYFSYDVKMKEKGDIPEGYSVSREKKERFSLILESASTNQTSMYLCASSLGRGHVGTEAFFGQGTRLTVV.

The J gene is TRBJ1-2, the V gene TRBV9; D call uncertain. Trimming removed 2 bases at V and 2 bases at J, with 4 bases between. Germline loops: CDR1 SGDLS, CDR2 YYNGEE. The CDR3 consists of 12 residues. This CDR3 is CASSVGNYGYTF. The DNA of the CDR3 is TGTGCCAGCAGCGTCGGGAACTATGGCTACACCTTC.

The J gene is TRBJ2-7, the V gene TRBV5-4, with 7 bases fitting TRBD1. The germline V gene has CDR1 SGHNT and CDR2 YYREEE (reference sequence). The J segment lost 5 bases and the V segment lost 6 bases, leaving 8 bases of the junction unmatched. The CDR3 spans 13 residues. The CDR3 loop reads CASTGVGTDEQYF. CDR3 bases: TGTGCCAGCACCGGGGTTGGGACAGACGAGCAGTACTTC.

The chain uses TRBV6-1 and TRBJ1-1; D remains unclear. V was shortened by 1 base and J by 1 base, with 7 bases between the two germline ends. Germline values: CDR1 MNHNS, CDR2 SASEGT. This CDR3 is 14 amino acids long. CDR3 amino acids: CASSEVSWNTEAFF. CDR3 nucleotide sequence: TGTGCCAGCAGTGAAGTGAGTTGGAACACTGAAGCTTTCTTT.

The V call is TRBV4-2, the J call TRBJ1-2; tentatively, D is TRBD1 (6 bases). The germline V and J ends were trimmed by 0 bases and 0 bases, with 14 bases remaining between them. Germline CDR1 reads LGHNA; CDR2 reads YNFKEQ. This CDR3 spans 17 amino acids. In DNA, the CDR3 is TGTGCCAGCAGCCAAGATACGTGGACAGCGACTAACTATGGCTACACCTTC. This codes for CASSQDTWTATNYGYTF.

This chain joins TRBV7-9 and TRBJ2-3; D possibly corresponds to TRBD1 (6 bases). CDR1 is SEHNR, CDR2 FQNEAQ, per germline (reference sequence). The CDR3 is 14 amino acids. V shed 6 bases and J shed 0 bases, with 10 bases lying between them. CDR3: CASRDRLSTDTQYF. The CDR3 DNA reads as TGTGCCAGCAGGGACAGACTGAGCACAGATACGCAGTATTTT.

This chain joins TRBV15 and TRBJ2-5; 9 bases line up with TRBD2. Germline loops: CDR1 LNHNV, CDR2 YYDKDF (reference sequence). V was pared by 0 bases and J by 7 bases, with 6 bases of the junction left unmatched. This CDR3 contains 15 residues. The chain's CDR3 is CATSRERRGGGTQYF. CDR3 nucleotide sequence: TGTGCCACCAGCAGAGAGAGGCGGGGGGGCGGGACCCAGTACTTC.

This clone has just a few counts. This chain uses TRBV30 with TRBJ1-2, with 9 bases fitting TRBD1. This CDR3 spans 14 amino acids. Germline CDR1 reads GTSNPN; CDR2 reads SVGIG (reference sequence). The V and J ends lost 2 bases and 6 bases, in that order; junction bases with no gene match: 7. The CDR3: CAWSRDRVVHGYTF. Here the CDR3 DNA reads TGTGCCTGGAGTCGGGACAGGGTAGTTCATGGCTACACCTTC.

This chain connects TRBV3-1 (or the pseudogene TRBV3-2) to TRBJ2-3; a possible D gene is TRBD1 (7 bases). Between the trimmed V and J ends, which lost 4 bases and 5 bases, there was a span of 10 bases. CDR3 length: 13 amino acids. The germline V gene encodes CDR1 LGHDT and CDR2 YNNKEL (reference sequence). The CDR3 bases are TGTGCCAGCAGCCGGCAGGGGGGAGATACGCAGTATTTT. This translates into CASSRQGGDTQYF.

The genes are TRBV27 and TRBJ2-6; TRBD1 matches at 10 bases. After removal of 3 bases from V and 0 bases from J, the junction contained 5 bases not matched to a gene. The CDR3 runs 18 residues. Germline CDR1 reads MNHEY; CDR2 reads SMNVEV (reference sequence). The chain's CDR3 is CASSFWDRGSSGANVLTF. CDR3 nucleotide sequence: TGTGCCAGCAGTTTTTGGGACAGGGGCAGCTCTGGGGCCAACGTCCTGACTTTC.

This clone was detected once. The chain recombines TRBV21-1 with TRBJ2-5; the table assigns TRBD1, which was not confirmed against the DNA. TRBV21-1 is designated a pseudogene. CDR3 size: 21 residues. The CDR3 DNA follows: TGTGCCAGCAGCAAAGGGTTGATGGACAGGGTCCTCCTGGCGCGGGTCGAGACCCAGTACTTC. It encodes CASSKGLMDRVLLARVETQYF.

This clone was picked up a small number of times. The chain joins TRBV25-1 to TRBJ1-2; D is ambiguous. The CDR3 sequence is 13 residues long. Germline V CDR1 and CDR2: MGHDK, SYGVNS. The V and J ends lost 6 bases and 2 bases respectively, with 10 bases between them. The CDR3 DNA reads as TGTGCCAGCAGCACGACTACCAACTATGGCTACACCTTC. The encoded protein is CASSTTTNYGYTF.

V and J are TRBV7-9 and TRBJ1-2; TRBD1 is a possible D gene (6 bases). The germline CDR1 and CDR2 sequences are SEHNR and FQNEAQ (reference sequence). The germline V and J ends were trimmed by 6 bases and 5 bases, with 16 bases remaining between them. The CDR3 has 14 amino acids. The CDR3, as DNA: TGTGCCAGCAGTCCGGACAGTAGGGCTTATGGCTACACCTTC. Translation gives CASSPDSRAYGYTF.

The V and J genes are TRBV7-3 and TRBJ1-1; a weak D match, TRBD1 (5 bases). The CDR3 is 14 residues long. CDR1 SGHTA and CDR2 FQGTGA come from the germline V gene. Deletions cut 0 bases from V and 11 bases from J, with 16 bases between. The CDR3 bases are TGTGCCAGCAGCTTAACTCTTGGGGCTGGGCTCGCTTTCTTT. Translated: CASSLTLGAGLAFF. The whole variable domain, remainder taken from reference TRBV7-3 and TRBJ1-1, is GAGVSQTPSNKVTEKGKYVELRCDPISGHTALYWYRQSLGQGPEFLIYFQGTGAADDSGLPNDRFFAVRPEGSVSTLKIQRTERGDSAVYLCASSLTLGAGLAFFGQGTRLTVV.

This chain uses TRBV27 with TRBJ2-2, with unresolved D. This CDR3 region has 15 residues. Germline V CDR1 and CDR2: MNHEY, SMNVEV (reference sequence). V lost 3 bases, J lost 3 bases, and 11 bases lay in between. Here the CDR3 reads CASSLVRRDTGELFF. The CDR3 DNA is TGTGCCAGCAGTTTGGTCAGGCGAGACACCGGGGAGCTGTTTTTT.